The T cell receptor (beta chain) under discussion was sequenced for a study of Ad26.COV2.S vaccination and SARS-CoV-2 variants (dated by TCRdb to about 2021). Study-level background: Vaccine-arm donors came from COV1001, a multicentre, randomized, double-blind, placebo-controlled phase I-IIa trial of Ad26.COV2.S in healthy adults. The TCR-sequenced set comprised about 32 samples: roughly 19 Ad26.COV2.S vaccine recipients, 5 placebo recipients and 8 SARS-CoV-2 convalescent individuals. Trial participants were randomized into five groups of five: low-dose or high-dose Ad26.COV2.S given once or twice, or placebo on both occasions. Ad26.COV2.S was administered intramuscularly at 5 x 10^10 or 1 x 10^11 viral particles, either as a single shot or as two shots given 56 days apart. Blinding of investigators to trial group allocation was maintained during experiments and outcome assessment. TCRbeta repertoire sequencing was used to assess the specificity and breadth of SARS-CoV-2-reactive T cell receptors after Ad26.COV2.S vaccination. General findings and caveats noted by the study authors: Vaccine and placebo recipients had comparable non-spike TCR breadth, which fits with the vaccine containing only spike. The study was not powered for comparison of responses between vaccine doses or regimens. Substantial breadth of spike-specific CD8+ and CD4+ T cell responses was reported after vaccination. Ad26.COV2.S recipients had higher spike-specific TCR breadth than placebo recipients (P = 0.0014). According to the authors, total T cell responses may have been underestimated by the TCR breadth and depth analyses.

The immunoSEQ Assay was the method used to sequence TCRbeta CDR3 regions. After extraction, genomic DNA underwent amplification by bias-controlled multiplex PCR, followed by high-throughput sequencing. In the authors' own workflow: To quantify the absolute abundance of every unique TCRbeta CDR3 region, sequences were collapsed and filtered. T cell fraction was estimated by normalization of TCRbeta template counts to usable DNA, with usable DNA being measured through amplification of reference genes present in all nucleated cells. Repertoire TCRs were annotated as SARS-CoV-2-specific by exact matching of V gene, CDR3 amino acid sequence and J gene to a known reactive TCR set. The reference SARS-CoV-2 TCR set was derived from MIRA and filtered for enrichment in COVID-19-positive ImmuneCODE repertoires, a step that removed public or cross-reactive TCRs. Using the MIRA antigens, annotated TCRs were further analysed by specific ORF or by position within an ORF. Breadth was defined as the number of annotated unique rearrangements divided by the total number of unique productive rearrangements, and depth was defined as the summed frequency of the annotated unique rearrangements. Group comparisons of TCR breadth used two-sided Wilcoxon rank-sum tests. TCRdb holds this immuneACCESS table with in-frame rearrangements only. Some clones are missing; in checked studies, unresolved V genes explain under half, and the rest has no known cause. The DNA gave D and trimming, while V, J and clone size come from that table. A total of some 290,000 clones appear in this sample, around four fifths of them only once. 2.1% of the sample is in the top ten clones.

Sample treatment or condition, as interpreted from the label and publication: around 19 received Ad26.COV2.S at low or high dose, single or two shots; roughly five received placebo; per-sample allocation not given. Repertoires of vaccine and placebo recipients were sequenced from samples collected on day 63 after the first injection. In Cohort 1b, fewer than 30 adults aged 18-55 years were enrolled at a single site in Boston, USA, between 29 July and 7 August 2020. Ad26.COV2.S consisted of a replication-incompetent adenovirus type 26 vector by which a prefusion-stabilized SARS-CoV-2 spike protein from the original Wuhan strain was expressed. Of note for this clone: This clone's antigen is unknown. Base qualities are not at hand, and no much larger clone is one base apart.

The sequence was obtained from a person aged 18-60 years who received the Ad26.COV2.S COVID-19 vaccine or a placebo. The specimen was peripheral blood, collected in a trial of Ad26.COV2.S vaccine versus placebo.

The CDR3 protein is CASSRHRVPQVATALRVPDTQYF. DNA sequence: TGTGCCAGCTCCCGCCACAGGGTGCCCCAGGTAGCAACGGCCCTTAGGGTGCCAGATACGCAGTATTTT. The chain joins TRBV18 to TRBJ2-3; the D gene is perhaps TRBD1, on 6 matching bases. From the cysteine up to the phenylalanine, the CDR3 has a length of 23 residues. The entry retains the CDR3 DNA only, 69 bases that are in frame from base 1. CDR1 and CDR2, looked up from the germline V gene, are KGHSH and LQKENI. V and J lose 6 bases and 4 bases, and a span of 41 bases separates them.